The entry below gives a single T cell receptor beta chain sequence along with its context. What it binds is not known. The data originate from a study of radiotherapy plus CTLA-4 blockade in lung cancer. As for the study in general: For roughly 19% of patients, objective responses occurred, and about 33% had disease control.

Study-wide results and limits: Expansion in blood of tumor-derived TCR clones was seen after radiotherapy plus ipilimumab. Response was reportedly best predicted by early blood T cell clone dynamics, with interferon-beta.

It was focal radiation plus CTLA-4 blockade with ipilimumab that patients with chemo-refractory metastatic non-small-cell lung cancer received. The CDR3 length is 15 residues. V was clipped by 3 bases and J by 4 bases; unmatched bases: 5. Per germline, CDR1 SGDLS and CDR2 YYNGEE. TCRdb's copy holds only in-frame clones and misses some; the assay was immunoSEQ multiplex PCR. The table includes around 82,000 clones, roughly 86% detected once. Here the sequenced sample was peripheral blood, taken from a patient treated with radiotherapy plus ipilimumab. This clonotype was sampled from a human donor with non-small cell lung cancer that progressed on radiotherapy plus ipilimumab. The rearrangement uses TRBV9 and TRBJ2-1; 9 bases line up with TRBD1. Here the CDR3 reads CASSGPGQGYNEQFF. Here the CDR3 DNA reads TGTGCCAGCAGCGGACCGGGACAGGGATACAATGAGCAGTTCTTC.